This section outlines one T cell receptor beta chain sequence together with its context. Assay: immunoSEQ multiplex PCR; the TCRdb copy retains only in-frame clones and omits some. The table lists about 440,000 clones, 80% to 95% of them singletons. This CDR3 contains 13 residues. V lost 3 bases and J lost 5; bases outside the gene matches: 2. The germline CDR1 and CDR2 sequences are MDHEN and SYDVKM. This sample was taken from a study of blood T cell repertoires in COVID-19. Across the whole study: T cells, B-cell-depleted T cells, or PBMCs supplied cDNA or gDNA.

Participants were aged about 18 to 100 years from 20 to 30 US areas. Cohort placement rested on clinical history that participants reported themselves. J is TRBJ2-5 and V is TRBV28; TRBD1 aligns across 8 bases. Sequencing input: PBMCs or T cells enriched from blood (not recorded which). The sequence was obtained from a young man who had recovered from COVID-19. This chain's CDR3 is CASSFPGGETQYF. The CDR3 DNA reads as TGTGCCAGCAGTTTTCCAGGGGGCGAGACCCAGTACTTC.